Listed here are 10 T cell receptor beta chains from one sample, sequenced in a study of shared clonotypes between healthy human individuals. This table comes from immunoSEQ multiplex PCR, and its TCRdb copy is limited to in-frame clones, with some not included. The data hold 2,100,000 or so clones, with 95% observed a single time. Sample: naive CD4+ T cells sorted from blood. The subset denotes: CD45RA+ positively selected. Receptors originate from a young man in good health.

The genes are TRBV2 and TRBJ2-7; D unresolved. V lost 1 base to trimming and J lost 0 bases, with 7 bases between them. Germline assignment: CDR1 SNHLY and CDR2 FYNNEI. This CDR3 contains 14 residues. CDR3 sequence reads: CASSEEAASYEQYF. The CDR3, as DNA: TGTGCCAGCAGTGAAGAGGCGGCCTCCTACGAGCAGTACTTC.

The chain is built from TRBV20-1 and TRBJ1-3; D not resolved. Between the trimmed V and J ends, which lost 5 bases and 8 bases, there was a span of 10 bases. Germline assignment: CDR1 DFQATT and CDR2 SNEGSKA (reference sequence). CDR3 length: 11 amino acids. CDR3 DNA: TGCAGTGCTGGGCGCTCGGACACCATATATTTT. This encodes CSAGRSDTIYF.

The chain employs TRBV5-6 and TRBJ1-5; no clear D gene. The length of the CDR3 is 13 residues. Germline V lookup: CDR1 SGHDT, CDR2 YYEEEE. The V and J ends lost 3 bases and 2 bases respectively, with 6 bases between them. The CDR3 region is CASSSTGNQPQHF. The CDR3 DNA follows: TGTGCCAGCAGCTCAACAGGCAATCAGCCCCAGCATTTT.

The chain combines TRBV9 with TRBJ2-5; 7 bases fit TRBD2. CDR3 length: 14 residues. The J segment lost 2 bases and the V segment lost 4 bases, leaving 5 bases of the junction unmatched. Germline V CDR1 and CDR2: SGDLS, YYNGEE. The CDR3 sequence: CASSISGAQETQYF. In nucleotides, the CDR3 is TGTGCCAGCAGCATCAGCGGGGCACAAGAGACCCAGTACTTC.

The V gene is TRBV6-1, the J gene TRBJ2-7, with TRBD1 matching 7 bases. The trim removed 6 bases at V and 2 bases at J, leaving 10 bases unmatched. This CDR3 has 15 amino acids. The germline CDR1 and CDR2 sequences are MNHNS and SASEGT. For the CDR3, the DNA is TGTGCCAGCAGATCAGGGACAGCAAGAGCCTACGAGCAGTACTTC. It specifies CASRSGTARAYEQYF.

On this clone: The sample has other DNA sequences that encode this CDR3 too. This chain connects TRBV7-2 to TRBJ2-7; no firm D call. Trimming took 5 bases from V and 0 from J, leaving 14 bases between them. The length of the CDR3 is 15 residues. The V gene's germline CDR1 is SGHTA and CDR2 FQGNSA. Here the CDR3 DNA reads TGTGCCAGCAGCCCCGGTGGCGGAAGCTCCTACGAGCAGTACTTC. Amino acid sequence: CASSPGGGSSYEQYF. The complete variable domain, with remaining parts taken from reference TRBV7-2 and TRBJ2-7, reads GAGVSQSPSNKVTEKGKDVELRCDPISGHTALYWYRQSLGQGLEFLIYFQGNSAPDKSGLPSDRFSAERTGGSVSTLTIQRTQQEDSAVYLCASSPGGGSSYEQYFGPGTRLTVT.

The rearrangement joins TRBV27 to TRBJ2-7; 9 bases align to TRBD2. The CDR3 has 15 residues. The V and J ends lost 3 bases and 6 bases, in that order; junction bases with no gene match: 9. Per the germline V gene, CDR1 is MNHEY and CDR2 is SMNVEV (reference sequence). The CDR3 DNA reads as TGTGCCAGCAGTTTGGTTGCGGGGGGGGCGGCCGAGCAGTACTTC. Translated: CASSLVAGGAAEQYF.

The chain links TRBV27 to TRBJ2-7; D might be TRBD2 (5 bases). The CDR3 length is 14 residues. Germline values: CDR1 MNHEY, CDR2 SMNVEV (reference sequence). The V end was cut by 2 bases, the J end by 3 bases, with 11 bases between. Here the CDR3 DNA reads TGTGCCAGCAGTTTAAGTCCGGGGAGCTACGAGCAGTACTTC. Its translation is CASSLSPGSYEQYF.

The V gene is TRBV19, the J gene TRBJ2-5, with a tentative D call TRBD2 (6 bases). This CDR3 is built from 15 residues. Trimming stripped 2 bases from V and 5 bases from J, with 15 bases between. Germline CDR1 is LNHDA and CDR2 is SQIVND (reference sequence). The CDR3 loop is CASSIISAGRETQYF. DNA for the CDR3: TGTGCCAGTAGTATAATTTCGGCAGGGAGGGAGACCCAGTACTTC.

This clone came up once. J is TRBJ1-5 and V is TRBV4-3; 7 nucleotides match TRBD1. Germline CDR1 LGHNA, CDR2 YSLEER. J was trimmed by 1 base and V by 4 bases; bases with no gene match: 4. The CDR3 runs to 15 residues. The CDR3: CASSLGTESNQPQHF. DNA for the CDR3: TGCGCCAGCAGCCTGGGGACAGAGAGCAATCAGCCCCAGCATTTT.